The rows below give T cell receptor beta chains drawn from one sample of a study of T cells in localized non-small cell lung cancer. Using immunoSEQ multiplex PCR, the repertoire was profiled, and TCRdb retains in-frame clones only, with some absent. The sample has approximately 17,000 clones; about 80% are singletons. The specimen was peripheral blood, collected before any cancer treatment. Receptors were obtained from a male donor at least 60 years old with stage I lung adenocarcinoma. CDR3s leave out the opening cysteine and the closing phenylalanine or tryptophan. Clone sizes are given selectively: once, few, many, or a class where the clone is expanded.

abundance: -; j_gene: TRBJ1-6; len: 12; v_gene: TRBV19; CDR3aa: ASSILGAGSPLH
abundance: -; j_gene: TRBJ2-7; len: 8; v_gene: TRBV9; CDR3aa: ASFLPEQY
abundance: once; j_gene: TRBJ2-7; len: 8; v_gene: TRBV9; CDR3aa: ASSVGEQY
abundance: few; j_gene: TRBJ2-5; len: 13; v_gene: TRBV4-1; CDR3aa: ASSVNDRAQETQY
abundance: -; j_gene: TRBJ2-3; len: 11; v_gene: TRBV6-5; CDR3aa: ASSYSSEDTQY
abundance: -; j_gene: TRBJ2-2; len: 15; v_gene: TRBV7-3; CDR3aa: ASSLIPRRGNTGELF
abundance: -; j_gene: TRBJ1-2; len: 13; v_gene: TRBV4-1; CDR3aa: ASSQIEGANYGYT
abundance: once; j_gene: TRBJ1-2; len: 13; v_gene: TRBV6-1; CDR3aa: ASSRPRTLGYGYT
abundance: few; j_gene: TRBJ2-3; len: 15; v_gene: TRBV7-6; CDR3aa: ASSLPGARGETDTQY
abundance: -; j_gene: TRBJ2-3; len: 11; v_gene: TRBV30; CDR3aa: AWSVGGADTQY
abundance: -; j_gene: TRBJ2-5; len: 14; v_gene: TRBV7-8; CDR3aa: ASSPRGAGGVETQY
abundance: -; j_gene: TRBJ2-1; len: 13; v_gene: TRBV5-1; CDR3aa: ASSSVAGGSNEQF
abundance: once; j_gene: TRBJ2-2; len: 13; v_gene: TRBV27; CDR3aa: ASKSQGLGTGELF
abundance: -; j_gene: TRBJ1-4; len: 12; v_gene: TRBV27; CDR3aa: ASSSQYRVAKLF
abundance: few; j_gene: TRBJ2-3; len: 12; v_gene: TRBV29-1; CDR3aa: SVGISGRTDTQY
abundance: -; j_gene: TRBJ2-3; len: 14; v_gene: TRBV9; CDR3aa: ASSAGTLPPTDTQY